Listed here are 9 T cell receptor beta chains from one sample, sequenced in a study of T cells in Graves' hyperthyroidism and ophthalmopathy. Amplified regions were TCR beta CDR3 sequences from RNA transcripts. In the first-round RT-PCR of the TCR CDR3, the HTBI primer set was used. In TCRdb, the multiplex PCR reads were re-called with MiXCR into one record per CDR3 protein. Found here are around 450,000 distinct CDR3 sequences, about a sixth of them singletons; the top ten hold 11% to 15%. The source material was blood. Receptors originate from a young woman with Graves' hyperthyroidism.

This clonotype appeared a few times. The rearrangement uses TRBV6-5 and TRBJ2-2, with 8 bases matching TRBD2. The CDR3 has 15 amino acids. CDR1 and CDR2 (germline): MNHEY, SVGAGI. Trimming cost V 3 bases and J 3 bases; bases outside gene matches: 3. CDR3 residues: CASSYGRGDTGELFF. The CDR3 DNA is TGTGCCAGCAGTTATGGGCGGGGGGACACCGGGGAGCTGTTTTTT.

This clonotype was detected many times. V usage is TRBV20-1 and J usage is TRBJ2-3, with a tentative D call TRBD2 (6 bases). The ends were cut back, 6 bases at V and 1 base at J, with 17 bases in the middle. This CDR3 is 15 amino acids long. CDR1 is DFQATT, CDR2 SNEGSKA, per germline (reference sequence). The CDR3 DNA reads TGCAGTGCCACGGGGACGGGAGTGGGCACAGATACGCAGTATTTT. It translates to CSATGTGVGTDTQYF.

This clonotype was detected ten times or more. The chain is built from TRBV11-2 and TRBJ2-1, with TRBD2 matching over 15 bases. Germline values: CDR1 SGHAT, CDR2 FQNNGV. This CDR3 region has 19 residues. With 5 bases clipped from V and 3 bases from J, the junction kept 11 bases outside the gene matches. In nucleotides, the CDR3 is TGTGCCAGCAGCCCTACGGGACTAGCGGGGGGCAACAGCTACAATGAGCAGTTCTTC. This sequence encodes CASSPTGLAGGNSYNEQFF.

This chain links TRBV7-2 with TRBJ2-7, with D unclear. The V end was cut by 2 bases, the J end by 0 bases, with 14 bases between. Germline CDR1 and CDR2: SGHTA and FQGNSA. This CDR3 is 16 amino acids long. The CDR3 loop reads CASSLSSTSSSYEQYF. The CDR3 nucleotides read TGTGCCAGCAGCTTATCGTCCACCTCCAGCTCCTACGAGCAGTACTTC.

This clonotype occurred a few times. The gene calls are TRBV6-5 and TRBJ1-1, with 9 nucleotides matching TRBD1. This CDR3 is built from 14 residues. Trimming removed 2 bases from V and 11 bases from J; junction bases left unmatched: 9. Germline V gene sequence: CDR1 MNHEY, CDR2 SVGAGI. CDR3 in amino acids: CASSYPGQGRGAFF. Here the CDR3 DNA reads TGTGCCAGCAGTTACCCCGGACAGGGGAGAGGGGCTTTCTTT.

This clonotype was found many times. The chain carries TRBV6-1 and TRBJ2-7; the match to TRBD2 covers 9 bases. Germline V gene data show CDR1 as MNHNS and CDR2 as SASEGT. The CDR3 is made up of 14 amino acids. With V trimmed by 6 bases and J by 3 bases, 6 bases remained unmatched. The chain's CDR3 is CASRSMTSGYEQYF. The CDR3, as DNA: TGTGCCAGCAGAAGCATGACTAGCGGCTACGAGCAGTACTTC.

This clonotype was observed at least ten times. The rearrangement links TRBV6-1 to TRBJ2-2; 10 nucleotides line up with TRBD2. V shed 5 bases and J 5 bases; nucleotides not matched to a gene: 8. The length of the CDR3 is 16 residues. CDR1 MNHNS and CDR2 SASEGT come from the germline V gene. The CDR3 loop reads CASSRAGGPRTGELFF. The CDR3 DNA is TGTGCCAGCAGTCGAGCGGGGGGGCCCAGAACCGGGGAGCTGTTTTTT.

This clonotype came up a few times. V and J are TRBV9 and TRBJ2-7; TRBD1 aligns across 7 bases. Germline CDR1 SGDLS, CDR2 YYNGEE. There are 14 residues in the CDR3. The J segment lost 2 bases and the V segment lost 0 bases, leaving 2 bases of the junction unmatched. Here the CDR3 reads CASSVEGGPYEQYF. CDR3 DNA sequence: TGTGCCAGCAGCGTAGAAGGGGGCCCCTACGAGCAGTACTTC.

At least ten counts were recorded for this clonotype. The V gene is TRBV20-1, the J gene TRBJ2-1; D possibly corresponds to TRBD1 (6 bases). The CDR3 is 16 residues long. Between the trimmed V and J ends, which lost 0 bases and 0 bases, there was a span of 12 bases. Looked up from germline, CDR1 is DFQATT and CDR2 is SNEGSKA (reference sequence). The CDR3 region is CSARDLRGSSYNEQFF. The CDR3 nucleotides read TGCAGTGCTAGAGATTTAAGGGGGAGCTCCTACAATGAGCAGTTCTTC.